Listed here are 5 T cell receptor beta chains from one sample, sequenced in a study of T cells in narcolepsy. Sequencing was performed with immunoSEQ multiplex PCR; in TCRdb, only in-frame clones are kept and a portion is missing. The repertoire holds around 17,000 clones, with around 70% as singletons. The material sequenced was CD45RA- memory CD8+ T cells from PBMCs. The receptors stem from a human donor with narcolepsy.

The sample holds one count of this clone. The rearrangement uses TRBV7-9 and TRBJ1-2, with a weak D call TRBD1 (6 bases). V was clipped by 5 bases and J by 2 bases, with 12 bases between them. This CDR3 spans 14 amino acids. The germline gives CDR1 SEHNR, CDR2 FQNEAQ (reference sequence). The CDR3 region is CASSPPTGNYGYTF. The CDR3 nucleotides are TGTGCCAGCAGCCCTCCTACAGGGAACTATGGCTACACCTTC.

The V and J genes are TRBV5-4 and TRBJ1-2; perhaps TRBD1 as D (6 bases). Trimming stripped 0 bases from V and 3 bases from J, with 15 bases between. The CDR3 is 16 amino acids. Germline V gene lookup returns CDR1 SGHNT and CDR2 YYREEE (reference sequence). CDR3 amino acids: CASSLGLGALDYGYTF. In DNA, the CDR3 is TGTGCCAGCAGCTTGGGATTGGGGGCGCTTGACTATGGCTACACCTTC.

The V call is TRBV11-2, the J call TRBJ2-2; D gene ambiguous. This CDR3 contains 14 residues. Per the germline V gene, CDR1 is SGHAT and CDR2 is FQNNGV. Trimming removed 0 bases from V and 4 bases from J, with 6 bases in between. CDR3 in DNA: TGTGCCAGCAGCTTAGAATATGGCACCGGGGAGCTGTTTTTT. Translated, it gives CASSLEYGTGELFF.

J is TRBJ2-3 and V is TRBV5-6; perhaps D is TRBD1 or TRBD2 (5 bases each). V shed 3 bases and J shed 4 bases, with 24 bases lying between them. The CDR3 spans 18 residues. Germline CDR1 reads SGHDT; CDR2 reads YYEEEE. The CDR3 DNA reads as TGTGCCAGCAGCTCATTAAATGAAGGGACGCAGGATTCAGATACGCAGTATTTT. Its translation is CASSSLNEGTQDSDTQYF.

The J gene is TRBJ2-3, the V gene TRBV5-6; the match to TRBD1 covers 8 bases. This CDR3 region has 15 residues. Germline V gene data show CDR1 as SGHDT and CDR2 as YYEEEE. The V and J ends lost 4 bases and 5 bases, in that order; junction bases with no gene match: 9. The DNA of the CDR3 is TGTGCCAGCAGCCCCGACAGGGGCGGGCAAGATACGCAGTATTTT. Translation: CASSPDRGGQDTQYF. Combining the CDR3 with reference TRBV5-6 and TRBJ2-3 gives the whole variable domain DAGVTQSPTHLIKTRGQQVTLRCSPKSGHDTVSWYQQALGQGPQFIFQYYEEEERQRGNFPDRFSGHQFPNYSSELNVNALLLGDSALYLCASSPDRGGQDTQYFGPGTRLTVL.